The clone carrying this TCR beta chain was picked up many times. Antigen unknown. The sample comes from a study of read filtering for tumor transcriptome and immune sequencing. Broader study findings: IR-seq and RNA-seq agreed better without single-read clonotypes. Sorted CD138-negative bone marrow cells were not purified T cells.

From approximately 430 ng of RNA, a library with molecular barcoded alpha/delta and beta/gamma adaptors was made. TCRdb redid the calling of the reads with MiXCR, one entry per CDR3 protein. The table includes more than 70,000 distinct CDR3 sequences, roughly 21% detected once. The TCR was taken from a donor at least 40 years old with multiple myeloma. The sequenced sample was a population of CD138-negative cells sorted from bone marrow.

The CDR3 DNA follows: TGTGCCAGCAGCCTGGGACAGGGGCATCCTTACGAGCAGTACTTC. Translating it yields CASSLGQGHPYEQYF. J is TRBJ2-7 and V is TRBV12-3 or TRBV12-4; 10 bases are a match to TRBD1. The trim removed 6 bases at V and 4 bases at J, leaving 9 bases unmatched. This CDR3 spans 15 amino acids.